The text below deals with one TCR beta chain. Its antigen remains unknown. The authors made TCR beta libraries using UMI-labeled 5' RACE. Using the 5' RACE reads, TCRdb records one entry per CDR3 protein without DNA. This table holds thousands of distinct CDR3 sequences. PBMC were isolated from buffy coats given by healthy donors. Negative magnetic selection enriched total CD8+ T cells. It was from duplicate vials of roughly 160,000 sorted CD8+ T cells per subset that RNA came. This entry comes from a study of human CD8 memory T cell subsets. Study observations and caveats: Repertoires of stem-like memory and precursor exhausted T cells showed minimal mutual overlap.

Sequences were obtained from CD8+ effector memory T cells (TEM) sorted from PBMCs. The subset denotes: effector memory CD8 T cells, CCR7- CD45RO+ CD95+. The sequence came from a human donor in good health.

CDR3: CASRASGYNEQFF. The genes are TRBV5-1 and TRBJ2-1. Germline V gene sequence: CDR1 SGHRS, CDR2 YFSETQ. The CDR3 runs to 13 residues.